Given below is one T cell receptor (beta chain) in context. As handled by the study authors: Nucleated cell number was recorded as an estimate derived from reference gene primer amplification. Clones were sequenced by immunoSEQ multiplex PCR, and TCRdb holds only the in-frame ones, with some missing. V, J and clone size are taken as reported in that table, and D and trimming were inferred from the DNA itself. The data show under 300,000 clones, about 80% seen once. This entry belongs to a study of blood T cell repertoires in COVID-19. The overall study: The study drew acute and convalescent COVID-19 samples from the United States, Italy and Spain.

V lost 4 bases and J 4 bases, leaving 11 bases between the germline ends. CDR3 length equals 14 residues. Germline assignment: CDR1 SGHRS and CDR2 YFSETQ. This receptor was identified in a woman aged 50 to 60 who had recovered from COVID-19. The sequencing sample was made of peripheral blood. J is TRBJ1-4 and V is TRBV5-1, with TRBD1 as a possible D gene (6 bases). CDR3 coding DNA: TGCGCCAGCAGCCAACAGGGCGGTAATGAAAAACTGTTTTTT. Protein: CASSQQGGNEKLFF.